This T cell receptor beta chain was profiled in a study of shared clonotypes between healthy human individuals. Assay: immunoSEQ multiplex PCR; the TCRdb copy retains only in-frame clones and omits some. The sample lists about 1.4 million clones, roughly 97% occurring once. The sequenced sample was naive CD4+ T cells sorted from blood. Specified subset: CD45RA+ positively selected. This TCR came from a man aged 25-40 years in good health.

The DNA of the CDR3 is TGCGCCAGCAACCCAAAACCGGGACACAAAGCAACAGATACGCAGTATTTT. Amino acid sequence: CASNPKPGHKATDTQYF. The rearrangement links TRBV4-1 to TRBJ2-3, with D perhaps matching TRBD1 (6 bases). The CDR3 sequence is 17 residues long. CDR1 and CDR2 from the germline V gene are MGHRA and YSYEKL. V was shortened by 7 bases and J by 3 bases, with 23 bases between the two germline ends.